This T cell receptor (beta chain) originates from a study of CD8+CD57+ T cells in acquired aplastic anemia. Background on the study: Sorted CD4+ and CD8+ cell DNA averaged roughly 3.2 ug. Study-wide points: CD8+ Simpson's diversity in patients was not significantly different from that in controls. There were roughly 30 CD8+ CDR3 sequences that occurred in both patients and controls.

The CDR3 runs to 16 residues. Trimming removed 5 bases from V and 4 bases from J, with 17 bases in between. Germline assignment: CDR1 SEHNR and CDR2 FQNEAQ (reference sequence). This clonotype was seen more than once but under ten times. Its antigen is unidentified. TCR beta VDJ and CDR3 profiles were obtained from a genomic DNA template. TCRdb re-called the reads through MiXCR, storing one row per CDR3 protein. The table shows about 200,000 distinct CDR3 sequences, with about 62% occurring only once. All patients picked for sequencing had shown, by flow cytometry, an expansion of CD8+CD57+ cells. The chain uses TRBV7-9 and TRBJ2-2; TRBD2 might be the D (5 bases). The sample was sorted CD4+, CD8+, or CD8+CD57+ T cells (not recorded which) from PBMCs. This sequence originates from a human donor with aplastic anemia. Here the CDR3 DNA reads TGTGCCAGCAGCACCACGACGGGGTTAGGCACCGGGGAGCTGTTTTTT. Translating gives CASSTTTGLGTGELFF.